Given below is one TCR beta chain in context. Generated by immunoSEQ multiplex PCR, the TCRdb table keeps only in-frame clones and is missing some. The sample yields under 75,000 clones, 90% to 95% seen once. The entry originates in a study of T cells after posttransplantation cyclophosphamide. Sequenced sample: PBMCs. The source is a woman aged 25 to 45 in good health and a related stem cell transplant donor.

Here the CDR3 DNA reads TGTGCCAGCAGCTTAACTAGCCTGGACAGTGAGCAGTTCTTC. This sequence encodes CASSLTSLDSEQFF. The V call is TRBV7-9, the J call TRBJ2-1; the D gene could be TRBD1 or TRBD2 (6 bases each). Trimming shortened V by 2 bases and J by 9 bases, and 14 bases separated the two germline ends. In germline, CDR1 is SEHNR, CDR2 FQNEAQ (reference sequence). This CDR3 is 14 amino acids long.